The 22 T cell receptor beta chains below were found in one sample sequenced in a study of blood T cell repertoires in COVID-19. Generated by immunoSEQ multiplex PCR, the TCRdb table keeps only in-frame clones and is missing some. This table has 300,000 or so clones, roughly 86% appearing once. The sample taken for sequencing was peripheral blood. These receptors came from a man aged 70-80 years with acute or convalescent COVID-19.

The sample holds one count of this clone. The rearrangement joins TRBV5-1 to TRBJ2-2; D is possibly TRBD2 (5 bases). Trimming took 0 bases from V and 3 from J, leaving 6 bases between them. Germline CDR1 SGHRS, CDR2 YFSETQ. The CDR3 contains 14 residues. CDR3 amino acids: CASSLDGDTGELFF. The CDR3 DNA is TGCGCCAGCAGCTTGGACGGGGACACCGGGGAGCTGTTTTTT.

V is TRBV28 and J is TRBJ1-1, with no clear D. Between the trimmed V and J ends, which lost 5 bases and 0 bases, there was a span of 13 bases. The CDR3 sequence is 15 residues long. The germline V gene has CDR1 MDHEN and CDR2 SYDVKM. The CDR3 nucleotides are TGTGCCAGCAGTCCCCCGGGGTCGATGAACACTGAAGCTTTCTTT. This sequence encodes CASSPPGSMNTEAFF.

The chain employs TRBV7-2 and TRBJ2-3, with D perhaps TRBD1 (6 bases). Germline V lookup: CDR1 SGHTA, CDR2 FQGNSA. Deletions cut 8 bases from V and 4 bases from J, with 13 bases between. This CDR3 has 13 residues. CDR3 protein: CASRRGEADTQYF. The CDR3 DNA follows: TGTGCCAGCCGCAGGGGAGAGGCAGATACGCAGTATTTT.

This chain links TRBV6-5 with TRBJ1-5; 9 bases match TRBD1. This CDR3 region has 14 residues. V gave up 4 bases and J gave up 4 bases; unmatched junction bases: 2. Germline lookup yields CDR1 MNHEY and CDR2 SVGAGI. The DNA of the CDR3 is TGTGCCAGCAGTTCGGGACAGGGAAATCAGCCCCAGCATTTT. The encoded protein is CASSSGQGNQPQHF.

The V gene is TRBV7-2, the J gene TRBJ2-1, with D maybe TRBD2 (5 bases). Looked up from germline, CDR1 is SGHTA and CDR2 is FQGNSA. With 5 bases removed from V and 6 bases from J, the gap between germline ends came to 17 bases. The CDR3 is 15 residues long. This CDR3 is CASSNPLTRGNEQFF. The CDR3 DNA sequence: TGTGCCAGCAGCAACCCCCTCACTAGAGGCAATGAGCAGTTCTTC.

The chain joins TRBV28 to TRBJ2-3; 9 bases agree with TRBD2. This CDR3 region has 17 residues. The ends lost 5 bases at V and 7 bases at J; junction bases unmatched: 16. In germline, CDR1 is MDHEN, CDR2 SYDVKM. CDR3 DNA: TGTGCCAGCAGTACCATAGGAGGCGGGAGGGCGCTACATACGCAGTATTTT. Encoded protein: CASSTIGGGRALHTQYF.

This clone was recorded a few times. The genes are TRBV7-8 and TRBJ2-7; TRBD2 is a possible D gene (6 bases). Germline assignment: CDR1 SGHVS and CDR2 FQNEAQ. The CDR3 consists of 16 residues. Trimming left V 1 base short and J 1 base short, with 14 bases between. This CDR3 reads CASSLVSGAGSYEQYF. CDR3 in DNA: TGTGCCAGCAGCTTAGTTTCGGGCGCGGGATCCTACGAGCAGTACTTC.

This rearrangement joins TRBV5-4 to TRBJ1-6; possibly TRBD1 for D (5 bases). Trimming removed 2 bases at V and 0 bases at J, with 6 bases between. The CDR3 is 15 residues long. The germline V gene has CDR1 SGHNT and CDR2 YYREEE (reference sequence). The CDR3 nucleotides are TGTGCCAGCAGCTTCGACAGCTCCTATAATTCACCCCTCCACTTT. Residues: CASSFDSSYNSPLHF.

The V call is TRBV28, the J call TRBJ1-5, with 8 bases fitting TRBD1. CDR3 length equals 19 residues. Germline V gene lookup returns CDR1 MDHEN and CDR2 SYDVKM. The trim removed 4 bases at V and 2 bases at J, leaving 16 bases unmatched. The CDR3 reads CASSSLKGGGQVGNQPQHF. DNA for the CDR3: TGTGCCAGCAGTTCTTTAAAGGGCGGGGGACAGGTGGGCAATCAGCCCCAGCATTTT.

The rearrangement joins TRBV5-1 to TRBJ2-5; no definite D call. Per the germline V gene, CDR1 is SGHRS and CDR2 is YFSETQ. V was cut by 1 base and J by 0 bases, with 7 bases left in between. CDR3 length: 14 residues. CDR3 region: CASSLLGNQETQYF. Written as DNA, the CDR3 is TGCGCCAGCAGCTTGCTAGGCAACCAAGAGACCCAGTACTTC. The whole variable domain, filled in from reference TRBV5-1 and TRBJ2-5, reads KAGVTQTPRYLIKTRGQQVTLSCSPISGHRSVSWYQQTPGQGLQFLFEYFSETQRNKGNFPGRFSGRQFSNSRSEMNVSTLELGDSALYLCASSLLGNQETQYFGPGTRLLVL.

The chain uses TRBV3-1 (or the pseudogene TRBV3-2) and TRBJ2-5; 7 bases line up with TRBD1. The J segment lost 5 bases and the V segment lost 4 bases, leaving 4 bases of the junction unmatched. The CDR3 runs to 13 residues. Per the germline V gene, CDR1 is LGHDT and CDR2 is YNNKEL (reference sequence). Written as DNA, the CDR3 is TGTGCCAGCAGCCGGTACAGGGGTGAGACCCAGTACTTC. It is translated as CASSRYRGETQYF.

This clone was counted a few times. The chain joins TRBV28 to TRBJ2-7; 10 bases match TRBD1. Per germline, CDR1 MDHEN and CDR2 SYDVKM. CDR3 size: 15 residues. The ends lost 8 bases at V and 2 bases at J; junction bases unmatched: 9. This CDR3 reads CASRSTGTGAYEQYF. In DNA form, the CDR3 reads TGTGCCAGCCGATCAACCGGGACAGGGGCCTACGAGCAGTACTTC.

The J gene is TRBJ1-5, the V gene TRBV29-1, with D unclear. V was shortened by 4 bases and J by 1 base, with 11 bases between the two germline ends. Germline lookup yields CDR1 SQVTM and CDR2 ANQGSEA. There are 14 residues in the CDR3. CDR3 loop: CSVAREGSNQPQHF. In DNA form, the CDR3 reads TGCAGCGTTGCTCGGGAGGGAAGCAATCAGCCCCAGCATTTT. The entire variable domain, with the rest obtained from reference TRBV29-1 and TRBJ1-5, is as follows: SAVISQKPSRDICQRGTSLTIQCQVDSQVTMMFWYRQQPGQSLTLIATANQGSEATYESGFVIDKFPISRPNLTFSTLTVSNMSPEDSSIYLCSVAREGSNQPQHFGDGTRLSIL.

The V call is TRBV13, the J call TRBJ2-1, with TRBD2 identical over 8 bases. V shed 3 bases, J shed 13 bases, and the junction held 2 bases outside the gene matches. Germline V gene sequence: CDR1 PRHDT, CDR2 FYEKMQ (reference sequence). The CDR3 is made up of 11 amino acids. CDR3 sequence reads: CASSLGTSQFF. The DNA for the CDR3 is TGTGCCAGCAGCTTGGGGACTAGTCAGTTCTTC.

This CDR3 is CASRPTGLGDTEAFF. The CDR3 bases are TGTGCCAGCAGGCCTACAGGGTTGGGTGACACTGAAGCTTTCTTT. The chain combines TRBV5-4 with TRBJ1-1, with a possible D match to TRBD1 (6 bases). Germline CDR1 is SGHNT and CDR2 is YYREEE (reference sequence). CDR3 size: 15 residues. V lost 5 bases, J lost 3 bases, and 17 bases lay in between.

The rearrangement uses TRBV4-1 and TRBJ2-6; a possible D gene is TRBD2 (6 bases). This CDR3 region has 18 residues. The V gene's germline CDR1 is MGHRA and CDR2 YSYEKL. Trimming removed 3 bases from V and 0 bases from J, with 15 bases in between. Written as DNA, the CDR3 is TGCGCCAGCAGCCATTACTTTAAGGACTACTCTGGGGCCAACGTCCTGACTTTC. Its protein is CASSHYFKDYSGANVLTF.

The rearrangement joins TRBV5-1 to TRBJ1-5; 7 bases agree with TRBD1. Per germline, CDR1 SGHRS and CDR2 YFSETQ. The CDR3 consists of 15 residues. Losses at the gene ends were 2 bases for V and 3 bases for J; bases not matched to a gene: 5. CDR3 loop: CASSFTGALNQPQHF. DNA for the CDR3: TGCGCCAGCAGCTTCACAGGGGCCCTCAATCAGCCCCAGCATTTT. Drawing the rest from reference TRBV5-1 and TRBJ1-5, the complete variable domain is KAGVTQTPRYLIKTRGQQVTLSCSPISGHRSVSWYQQTPGQGLQFLFEYFSETQRNKGNFPGRFSGRQFSNSRSEMNVSTLELGDSALYLCASSFTGALNQPQHFGDGTRLSIL.

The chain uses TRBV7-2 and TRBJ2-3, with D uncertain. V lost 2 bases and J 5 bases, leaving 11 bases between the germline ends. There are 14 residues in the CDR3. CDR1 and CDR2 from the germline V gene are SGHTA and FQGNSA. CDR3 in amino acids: CASSLSRVGDTQYF. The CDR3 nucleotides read TGTGCCAGCAGCTTATCCCGGGTGGGAGATACGCAGTATTTT.

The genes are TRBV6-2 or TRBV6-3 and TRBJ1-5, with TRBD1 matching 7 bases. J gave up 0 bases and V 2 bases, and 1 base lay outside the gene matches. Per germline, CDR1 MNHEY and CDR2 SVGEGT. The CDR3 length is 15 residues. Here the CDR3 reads CASSYRGLSNQPQHF. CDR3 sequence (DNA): TGTGCCAGCAGTTACAGGGGGCTTAGCAATCAGCCCCAGCATTTT.

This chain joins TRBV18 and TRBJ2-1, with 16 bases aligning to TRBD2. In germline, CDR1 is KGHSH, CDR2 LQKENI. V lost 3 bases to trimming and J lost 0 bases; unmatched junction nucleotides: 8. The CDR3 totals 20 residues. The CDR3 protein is CASSPGTSGRAWGSYNEQFF. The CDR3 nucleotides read TGTGCCAGCTCACCCGGGACTAGCGGGAGGGCCTGGGGCTCCTACAATGAGCAGTTCTTC.

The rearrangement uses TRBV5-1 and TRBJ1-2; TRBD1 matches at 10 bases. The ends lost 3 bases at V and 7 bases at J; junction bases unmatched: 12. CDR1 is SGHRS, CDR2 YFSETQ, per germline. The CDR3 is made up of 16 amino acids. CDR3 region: CASSYGTTGGGFGYTF. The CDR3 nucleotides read TGCGCCAGCAGCTATGGGACGACAGGGGGCGGATTTGGCTACACCTTC.

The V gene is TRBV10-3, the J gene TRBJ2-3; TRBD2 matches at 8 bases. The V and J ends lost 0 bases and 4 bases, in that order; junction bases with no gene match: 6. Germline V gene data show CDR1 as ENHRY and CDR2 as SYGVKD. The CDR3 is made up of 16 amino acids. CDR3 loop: CAISESPSGSADTQYF. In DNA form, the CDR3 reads TGTGCCATCAGTGAGTCCCCCAGCGGGAGTGCAGATACGCAGTATTTT.